This TCR beta chain emerged from a study of blood T cells in healthy people across ages. This clonotype was seen a single time. The junction shows a germline mismatch at one end, possibly a read error. Germline lookup yields CDR1 SQVTM and CDR2 ANQGSEA. The CDR3 contains 14 residues. Through a sample-barcoded 5' primer and a J-beta primer mix, a second PCR was run for roughly 6 to 12 cycles. One entry per CDR3 protein results from TCRdb running MiXCR on the 5' RACE reads. The top ten clones hold roughly 13% of a sample with 650,000 to 800,000 distinct CDR3 sequences, approximately 52% of them seen once.

The chain is built from TRBV29-1 and TRBJ2-4, with a tentative D call TRBD1 (6 bases). The TCR originated in a woman aged 80 or over in good health. Sample: blood. The CDR3: CSAQIRGAKNIRYF. CDR3 DNA: TGCAGCGCCCAAATCAGGGGAGCCAAAAACATTCGGTACTTC.